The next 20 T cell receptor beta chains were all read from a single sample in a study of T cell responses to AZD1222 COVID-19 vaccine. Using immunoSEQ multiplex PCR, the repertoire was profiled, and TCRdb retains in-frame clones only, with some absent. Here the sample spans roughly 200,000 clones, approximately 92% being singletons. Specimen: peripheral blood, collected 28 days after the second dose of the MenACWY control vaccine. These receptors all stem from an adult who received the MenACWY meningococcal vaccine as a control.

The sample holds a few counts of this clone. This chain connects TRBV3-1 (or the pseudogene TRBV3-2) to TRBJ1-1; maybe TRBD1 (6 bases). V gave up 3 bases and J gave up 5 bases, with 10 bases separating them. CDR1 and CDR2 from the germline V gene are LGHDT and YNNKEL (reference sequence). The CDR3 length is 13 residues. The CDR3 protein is CASSQNRETEAFF. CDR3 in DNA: TGTGCCAGCAGCCAGAACAGGGAGACTGAAGCTTTCTTT.

The chain's CDR3 is CASSSRGRTSVHNEQFF. The DNA of the CDR3 is TGTGCCAGCAGCTCTCGGGGAAGGACTAGCGTCCACAATGAGCAGTTCTTC. The rearrangement uses TRBV7-2 and TRBJ2-1, with TRBD2 matching over 9 bases. Germline CDR1 SGHTA, CDR2 FQGNSA. The junction had 12 bases not matched to a gene; V was cut back by 4 bases and J by 5 bases. This CDR3 region has 17 residues.

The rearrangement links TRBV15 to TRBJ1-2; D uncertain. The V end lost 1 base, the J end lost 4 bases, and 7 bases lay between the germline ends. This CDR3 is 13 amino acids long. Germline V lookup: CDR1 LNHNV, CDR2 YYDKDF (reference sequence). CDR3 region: CATSRGGGYGYTF. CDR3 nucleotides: TGTGCCACCAGCAGAGGGGGTGGCTATGGCTACACCTTC.

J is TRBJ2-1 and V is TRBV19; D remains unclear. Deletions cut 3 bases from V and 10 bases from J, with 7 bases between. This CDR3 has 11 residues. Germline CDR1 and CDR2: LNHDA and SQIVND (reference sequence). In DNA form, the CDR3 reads TGTGCCAGTAGTATTATGGAAGAGCAGTTCTTC. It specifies CASSIMEEQFF.

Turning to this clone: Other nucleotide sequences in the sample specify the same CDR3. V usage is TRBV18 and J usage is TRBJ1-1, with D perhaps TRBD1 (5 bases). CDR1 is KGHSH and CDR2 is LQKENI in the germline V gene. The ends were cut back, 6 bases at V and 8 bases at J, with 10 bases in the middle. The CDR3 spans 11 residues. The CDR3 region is CASSQGREAFF. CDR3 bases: TGTGCCAGCTCCCAGGGACGGGAAGCTTTCTTT.

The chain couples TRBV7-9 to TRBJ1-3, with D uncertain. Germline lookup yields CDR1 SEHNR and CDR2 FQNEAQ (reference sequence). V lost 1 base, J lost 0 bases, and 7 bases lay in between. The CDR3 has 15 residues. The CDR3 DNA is TGTGCCAGCAGCTTAGAACTTAACTCTGGAAACACCATATATTTT. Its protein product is CASSLELNSGNTIYF. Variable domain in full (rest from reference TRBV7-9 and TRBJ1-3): DTGVSQNPRHKITKRGQNVTFRCDPISEHNRLYWYRQTLGQGPEFLTYFQNEAQLEKSRLLSDRFSAERPKGSFSTLEIQRTEQGDSAMYLCASSLELNSGNTIYFGEGSWLTVV.

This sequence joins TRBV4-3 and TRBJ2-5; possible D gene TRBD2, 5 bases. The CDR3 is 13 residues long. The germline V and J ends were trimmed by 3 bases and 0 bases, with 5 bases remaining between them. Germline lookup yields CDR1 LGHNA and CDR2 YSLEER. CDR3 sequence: CASSQDYQETQYF. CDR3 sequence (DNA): TGCGCCAGCAGCCAGGACTACCAAGAGACCCAGTACTTC.

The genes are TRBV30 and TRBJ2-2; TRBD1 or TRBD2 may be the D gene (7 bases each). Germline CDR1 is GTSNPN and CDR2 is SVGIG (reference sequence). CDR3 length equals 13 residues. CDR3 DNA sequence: TGTGTCCAGGGGGGGTTCGGAGCCGGGGAGCTGTTTTTT. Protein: CVQGGFGAGELFF.

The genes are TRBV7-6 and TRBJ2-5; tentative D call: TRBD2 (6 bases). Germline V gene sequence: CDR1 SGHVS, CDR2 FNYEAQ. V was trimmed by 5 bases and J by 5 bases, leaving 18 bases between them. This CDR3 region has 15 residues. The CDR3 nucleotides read TGTGCCAGCAGCGTACCGGGGGAGTCTGGGGAGACCCAGTACTTC. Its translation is CASSVPGESGETQYF.

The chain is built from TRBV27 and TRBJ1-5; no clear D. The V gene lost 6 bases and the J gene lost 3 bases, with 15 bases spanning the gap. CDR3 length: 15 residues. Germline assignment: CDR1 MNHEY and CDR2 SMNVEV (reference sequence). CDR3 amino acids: CASSLEGLNNQPQHF. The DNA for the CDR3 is TGTGCCAGCAGCCTGGAAGGGTTGAACAATCAGCCCCAGCATTTT.

Written as DNA, the CDR3 is TGTGCCAGCAGCCAAGATCTTGCGGGGATGAACACCGGGGAGCTGTTTTTT. Amino acid sequence: CASSQDLAGMNTGELFF. This chain joins TRBV4-2 and TRBJ2-2; maybe TRBD2 (6 bases). CDR1 is LGHNA, CDR2 YNFKEQ, per germline. The ends were cut back, 0 bases at V and 1 base at J, with 12 bases in the middle. This CDR3 contains 17 residues.

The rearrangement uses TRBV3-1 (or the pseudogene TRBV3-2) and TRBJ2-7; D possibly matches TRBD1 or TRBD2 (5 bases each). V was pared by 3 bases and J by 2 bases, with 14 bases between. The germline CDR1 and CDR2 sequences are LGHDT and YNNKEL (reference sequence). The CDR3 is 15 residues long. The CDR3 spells CASSHIAWGTYEQYF. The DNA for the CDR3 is TGTGCCAGCAGCCATATAGCCTGGGGGACCTACGAGCAGTACTTC.

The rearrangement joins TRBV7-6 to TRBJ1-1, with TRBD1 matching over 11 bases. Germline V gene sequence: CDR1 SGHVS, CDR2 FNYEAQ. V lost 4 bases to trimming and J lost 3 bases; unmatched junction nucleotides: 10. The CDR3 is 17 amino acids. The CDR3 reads CASSSIPGQGVDTEAFF. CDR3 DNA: TGTGCCAGCAGCTCTATACCGGGACAGGGGGTCGACACTGAAGCTTTCTTT.

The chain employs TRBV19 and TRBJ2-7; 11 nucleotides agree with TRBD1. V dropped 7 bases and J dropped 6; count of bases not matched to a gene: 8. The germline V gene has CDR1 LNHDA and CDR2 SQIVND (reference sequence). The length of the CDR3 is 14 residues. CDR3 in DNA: TGTGCCAGTAAAAGGGACAGGGGGTTGGGCGAGCAGTACTTC. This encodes CASKRDRGLGEQYF.

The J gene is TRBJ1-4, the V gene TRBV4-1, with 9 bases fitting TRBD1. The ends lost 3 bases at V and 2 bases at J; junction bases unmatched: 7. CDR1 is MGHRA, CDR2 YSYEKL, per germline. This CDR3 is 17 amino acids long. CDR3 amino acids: CASSHRNRGLTNEKLFF. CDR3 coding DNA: TGCGCCAGCAGCCACCGGAACAGGGGGCTCACTAATGAAAAACTGTTTTTT.

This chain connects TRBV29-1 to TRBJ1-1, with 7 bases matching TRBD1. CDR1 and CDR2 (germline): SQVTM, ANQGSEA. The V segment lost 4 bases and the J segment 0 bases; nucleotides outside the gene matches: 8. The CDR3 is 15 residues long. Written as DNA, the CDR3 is TGCAGCGTTGTGGCAGGGGGAGGAATGAACACTGAAGCTTTCTTT. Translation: CSVVAGGGMNTEAFF.

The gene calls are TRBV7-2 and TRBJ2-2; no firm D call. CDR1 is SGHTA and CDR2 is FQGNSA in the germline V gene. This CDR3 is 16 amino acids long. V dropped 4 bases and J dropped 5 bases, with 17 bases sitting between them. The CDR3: CASSSYLDTMTGELFF. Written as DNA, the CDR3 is TGTGCCAGCAGCTCCTACCTCGACACGATGACCGGGGAGCTGTTTTTT. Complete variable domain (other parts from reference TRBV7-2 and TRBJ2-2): GAGVSQSPSNKVTEKGKDVELRCDPISGHTALYWYRQSLGQGLEFLIYFQGNSAPDKSGLPSDRFSAERTGGSVSTLTIQRTQQEDSAVYLCASSSYLDTMTGELFFGEGSRLTVL.

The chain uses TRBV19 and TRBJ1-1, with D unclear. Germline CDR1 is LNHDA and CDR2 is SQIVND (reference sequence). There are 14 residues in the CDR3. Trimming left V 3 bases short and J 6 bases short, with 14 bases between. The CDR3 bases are TGTGCCAGTAGTATTGACGTCATGGCTGCTGAAGCTTTCTTT. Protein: CASSIDVMAAEAFF.

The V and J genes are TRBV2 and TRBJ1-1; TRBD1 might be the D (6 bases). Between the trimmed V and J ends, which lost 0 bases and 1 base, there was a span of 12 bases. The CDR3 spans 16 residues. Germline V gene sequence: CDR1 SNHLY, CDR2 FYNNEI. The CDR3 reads CASSEARAGANTEAFF. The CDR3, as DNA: TGTGCCAGCAGTGAAGCAAGGGCAGGGGCGAACACTGAAGCTTTCTTT. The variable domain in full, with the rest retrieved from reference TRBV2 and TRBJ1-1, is EPEVTQTPSHQVTQMGQEVILRCVPISNHLYFYWYRQILGQKVEFLVSFYNNEISEKSEIFDDQFSVERPDGSNFTLKIRSTKLEDSAMYFCASSEARAGANTEAFFGQGTRLTVV.

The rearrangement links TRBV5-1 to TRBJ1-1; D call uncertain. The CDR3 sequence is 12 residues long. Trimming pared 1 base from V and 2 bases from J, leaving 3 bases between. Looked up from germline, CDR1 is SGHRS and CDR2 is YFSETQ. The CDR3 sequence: CASSLKNTEAFF. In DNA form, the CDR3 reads TGCGCCAGCAGCTTGAAAAACACTGAAGCTTTCTTT.